Presented here are 14 T cell receptor beta chains from one specimen sequenced in a study of T cells after posttransplantation cyclophosphamide. TCRdb's copy holds only in-frame clones and misses some; the assay was immunoSEQ multiplex PCR. The sample carries under 8,500 clones, roughly 77% recorded once. Busulfan-fludarabine conditioning, marrow transplant, and cyclophosphamide on days +3 and +4 were administered. The input for sequencing was PBMCs, taken about 1,600 days after allogeneic stem cell transplant with posttransplant cyclophosphamide. Receptor source: a male patient in his thirties who received an allogeneic stem cell transplant from a related donor, was CMV-positive, and had acute GVHD only. Some T cells may originate from the graft donor.

This chain uses TRBV6-6 with TRBJ2-3; D call uncertain. In germline, CDR1 is MNHNY, CDR2 SVGAGI (reference sequence). V was cut by 4 bases and J by 2 bases, with 4 bases left in between. This CDR3 is 12 amino acids long. Here the CDR3 DNA reads TGTGCCAGCAGTTTATACACAGATACGCAGTATTTT. Translating gives CASSLYTDTQYF.

V is TRBV30 and J is TRBJ1-2, with D perhaps TRBD1 (5 bases). This CDR3 has 13 amino acids. The germline V gene has CDR1 GTSNPN and CDR2 SVGIG (reference sequence). V was shortened by 0 bases and J by 7 bases, with 12 bases between the two germline ends. The CDR3 loop is CAWSVHRRGGYTF. The CDR3 coding sequence is TGTGCCTGGAGTGTACACAGGAGGGGTGGCTACACCTTC.

The J gene is TRBJ2-1, the V gene TRBV5-1; D uncertain. Germline V gene data show CDR1 as SGHRS and CDR2 as YFSETQ. There are 17 residues in the CDR3. V lost 3 bases and J lost 6, with 22 bases in between. The CDR3 sequence: CASSWALTSPHTNEQFF. In DNA form, the CDR3 reads TGCGCCAGCAGCTGGGCCCTTACATCGCCGCATACCAATGAGCAGTTCTTC. The whole variable domain, remainder taken from reference TRBV5-1 and TRBJ2-1, is KAGVTQTPRYLIKTRGQQVTLSCSPISGHRSVSWYQQTPGQGLQFLFEYFSETQRNKGNFPGRFSGRQFSNSRSEMNVSTLELGDSALYLCASSWALTSPHTNEQFFGPGTRLTVL.

The J gene is TRBJ1-3, the V gene TRBV10-2; a weak D match, TRBD1 (5 bases). The length of the CDR3 is 12 residues. Germline lookup yields CDR1 WSHSY and CDR2 SAAADI. V was pared by 1 base and J by 10 bases, with 8 bases between. As DNA, the CDR3 is TGCGCCAGCAGTGAGTTGGGGGGAACCATATATTTT. Protein product: CASSELGGTIYF.

The CDR3 loop reads CASSYSTDSYEQYF. In DNA form, the CDR3 reads TGTGCCAGCAGTTACTCAACAGATTCCTACGAGCAGTACTTC. The genes are TRBV6-5 and TRBJ2-7; D gene unclear. Germline assignment: CDR1 MNHEY and CDR2 SVGAGI. The CDR3 spans 14 residues. Deletions cut 0 bases from V and 1 base from J, with 7 bases between.

The gene calls are TRBV11-2 and TRBJ2-2, with TRBD2 matching 10 bases. After removal of 7 bases from V and 5 bases from J, the junction contained 7 bases not matched to a gene. The CDR3 covers 15 residues. Per the germline V gene, CDR1 is SGHAT and CDR2 is FQNNGV. The CDR3 DNA sequence: TGTGCCAGCATCCCGGGACTAGCGAGGACCGGGGAGCTGTTTTTT. It codes for CASIPGLARTGELFF.

The chain links TRBV5-1 to TRBJ2-1; 7 bases map to TRBD1. The CDR3 is 14 amino acids. V shed 4 bases, J shed 5 bases, and the junction held 6 bases outside the gene matches. Germline loops: CDR1 SGHRS, CDR2 YFSETQ. For the CDR3, the DNA is TGCGCCAGCAGCACAGGGGAAGGAGACAATGAGCAGTTCTTC. As protein: CASSTGEGDNEQFF.

CDR3 in amino acids: CASKELGGANEQFF. As DNA, the CDR3 is TGTGCCAGCAAAGAACTAGGGGGGGCCAATGAGCAGTTCTTC. V usage is TRBV6-4 and J usage is TRBJ2-1; TRBD2 might be the D (7 bases). The CDR3 has 14 residues. Trimming removed 7 bases at V and 6 bases at J, with 16 bases between. Germline CDR1 reads MRHNA; CDR2 reads SNTAGT.

This clone was picked up one time. The J gene is TRBJ1-3, the V gene TRBV5-4, with 9 bases that match TRBD1. J was trimmed by 4 bases and V by 4 bases; bases with no gene match: 6. Germline CDR1 reads SGHNT; CDR2 reads YYREEE (reference sequence). The CDR3 is 15 residues long. CDR3 bases: TGTGCCAGCAGCAAGACCGGGACAGGGGGAAACACCATATATTTT. It translates to CASSKTGTGGNTIYF.

This clone was counted between two and nine times. The J gene is TRBJ1-4, the V gene TRBV2; TRBD1 agrees at 7 bases. The CDR3 totals 15 residues. Germline V CDR1 and CDR2: SNHLY, FYNNEI. V was pared by 4 bases and J by 1 base, with 3 bases of the junction left unmatched. This CDR3 reads CASSGHRGTNEKLFF. DNA for the CDR3: TGTGCCAGCAGTGGCCACAGGGGAACTAATGAAAAACTGTTTTTT. Full variable domain (outside the CDR3, taken from reference TRBV2 and TRBJ1-4): EPEVTQTPSHQVTQMGQEVILRCVPISNHLYFYWYRQILGQKVEFLVSFYNNEISEKSEIFDDQFSVERPDGSNFTLKIRSTKLEDSAMYFCASSGHRGTNEKLFFGSGTQLSVL.

The gene calls are TRBV27 and TRBJ1-4; D is undetermined. The V gene lost 2 bases and the J gene lost 7 bases, with 8 bases spanning the gap. CDR3 length: 13 amino acids. Germline values: CDR1 MNHEY, CDR2 SMNVEV (reference sequence). The CDR3 reads CASSLLVREKLFF. The DNA of the CDR3 is TGTGCCAGCAGTTTACTGGTGCGTGAAAAACTGTTTTTT.

A single count supports this clone. This chain uses TRBV2 with TRBJ2-5, with 14 bases fitting TRBD2. Trimming removed 9 bases from V and 2 bases from J; junction bases left unmatched: 2. Germline CDR1 SNHLY, CDR2 FYNNEI. There are 14 residues in the CDR3. The CDR3 nucleotides are TGTGCCAGTCGACTAGCGGGGGGGCAAGAGACCCAGTACTTC. Amino acids: CASRLAGGQETQYF.

V and J are TRBV2 and TRBJ2-3, with D tentatively TRBD1 (6 bases). Germline V CDR1 and CDR2: SNHLY, FYNNEI. This CDR3 has 13 residues. V shed 7 bases and J shed 1 base, with 9 bases lying between them. CDR3 region: CASKQGRTDTQYF. CDR3 nucleotides: TGTGCCAGCAAACAGGGCCGCACAGATACGCAGTATTTT. Using reference TRBV2 and TRBJ2-3 for the parts outside the CDR3, the full variable domain is EPEVTQTPSHQVTQMGQEVILRCVPISNHLYFYWYRQILGQKVEFLVSFYNNEISEKSEIFDDQFSVERPDGSNFTLKIRSTKLEDSAMYFCASKQGRTDTQYFGPGTRLTVL.

This chain links TRBV7-2 with TRBJ1-2, with D uncertain. The CDR3 is 12 residues long. Germline V gene lookup returns CDR1 SGHTA and CDR2 FQGNSA. V was shortened by 5 bases and J by 8 bases, with 12 bases between the two germline ends. The CDR3 DNA is TGTGCCAGCAGCACAAAGACGCGGGGCTACACCTTC. It encodes CASSTKTRGYTF.